The source of this T cell receptor beta chain is a study of control samples from healthy donors and cancer patients. V dropped 8 bases and J dropped 7 bases, with 24 bases sitting between them. The V gene's germline CDR1 is MNHEY and CDR2 SMNVEV (reference sequence). This CDR3 is built from 15 residues. TCRdb's table, derived via immunoSEQ multiplex PCR, lists solely in-frame clones and lacks some. The sample holds some 130,000 clones, 92% seen once. Specimen: blood. The gene calls are TRBV27 and TRBJ2-7, with D possibly matching TRBD1 (6 bases). This clonotype originated in a man aged 18 to 29 in good health. This CDR3 is CASFSTGTREREQYF. In DNA, the CDR3 is TGTGCCAGCTTCTCCACCGGGACACGAGAAAGAGAGCAGTACTTC.